These 28 T cell receptor beta chains originate from one sample sequenced in a study of response to subunit inactivated influenza vaccine. TCRdb used MiXCR to reprocess the RT-PCR reads, holding one entry per CDR3 protein. This sample carries approximately 520,000 distinct CDR3 sequences, approximately 15% of them seen once, and the ten largest clones take over 2.5%. This specimen consisted of CD4+ T cells sorted from PBMCs, obtained less than 30 months after vaccination. Source of these receptors: a man aged 50-75 years who received an inactivated influenza vaccine.

This clonotype was picked up a small number of times. The chain combines TRBV4-1 with TRBJ2-6; D gene uncertain. V lost 2 bases to trimming and J lost 0 bases, with 11 bases between them. There are 17 residues in the CDR3. CDR1 is MGHRA, CDR2 YSYEKL, per germline. The CDR3 spells CASSQRMDRSGANVLTF. CDR3 in DNA: TGCGCCAGCAGCCAACGCATGGACCGCTCTGGGGCCAACGTCCTGACTTTC.

The chain is built from TRBV20-1 and TRBJ1-1, with D hard to call. There are 12 residues in the CDR3. Looked up from germline, CDR1 is DFQATT and CDR2 is SNEGSKA (reference sequence). Trimming cost V 6 bases and J 5 bases, with 13 bases left between them. CDR3 in amino acids: CSAQDEVTEAFF. The CDR3 nucleotides are TGCAGTGCCCAGGATGAGGTGACTGAAGCTTTCTTT.

In this sample, this clonotype turned up a few times. The chain has TRBV3-1 and TRBJ1-5; D gene ambiguous. Germline CDR1 LGHDT, CDR2 YNNKEL (reference sequence). This CDR3 has 15 amino acids. The germline V and J ends were trimmed by 0 bases and 3 bases, with 9 bases remaining between them. CDR3 in DNA: TGTGCCAGCAGCCAAGATGGGAGCCCCAATCAGCCCCAGCATTTT. Translating it yields CASSQDGSPNQPQHF.

This clonotype was seen a few times. The CDR3 nucleotides are TGTGCCACCAGTGACTTCAAGAACACTGAAGCTTTCTTT. This translates into CATSDFKNTEAFF. The chain is built from TRBV24-1 and TRBJ1-1; D remains unclear. CDR1 is KGHDR and CDR2 is SFDVKD in the germline V gene. The CDR3 is 13 residues long. Trimming removed 4 bases at V and 1 base at J, with 6 bases between.

This clonotype has only a few counts. V is TRBV4-2 and J is TRBJ1-1, with D maybe TRBD1 (5 bases). Trimming took off 5 bases at V and 1 base at J, with 14 bases between the two ends. This CDR3 is built from 15 residues. CDR1 is LGHNA and CDR2 is YNFKEQ in the germline V gene. In DNA form, the CDR3 reads TGTGCCAGCAGCACTTCAGGGACGGAGAACACTGAAGCTTTCTTT. Its translation is CASSTSGTENTEAFF.

This clonotype came up a few times. The rearrangement links TRBV6-5 to TRBJ2-1; 8 nucleotides match TRBD1. J was trimmed by 7 bases and V by 4 bases; bases with no gene match: 9. This CDR3 is 15 amino acids long. Germline V gene lookup returns CDR1 MNHEY and CDR2 SVGAGI. The CDR3 reads CASSSRPQGANEQFF. The CDR3 coding sequence is TGTGCCAGCAGTTCGAGACCCCAGGGGGCGAATGAGCAGTTCTTC.

V gene TRBV12-3 or TRBV12-4 combines with J gene TRBJ2-1; TRBD1 agrees at 7 bases. This CDR3 comprises 11 residues. The ends lost 1 base at V and 12 bases at J; junction bases unmatched: 0. CDR3 in DNA: TGTGCCAGCAGTTTAGACAGGGGGCAGTTCTTC. Translation: CASSLDRGQFF.

The CDR3 nucleotides read TGTGCCAGCAGCACAAAGCGGGTTGGTGAGCAGTTCTTC. Its translation is CASSTKRVGEQFF. The chain joins TRBV7-3 to TRBJ2-1, with a possible D match to TRBD2 (6 bases). The CDR3 has 13 residues. The germline V gene encodes CDR1 SGHTA and CDR2 FQGTGA. V was trimmed by 5 bases and J by 9 bases, leaving 14 bases between them.

This sequence joins TRBV4-3 and TRBJ2-2; no clear D. V lost 0 bases, J lost 6 bases, and 8 bases lay in between. From germline, CDR1 is LGHNA and CDR2 YSLEER. The CDR3 runs to 14 residues. CDR3 in DNA: TGCGCCAGCAGCCAAGATTTTTCTTCCGGGGAGCTGTTTTTT. Its translation is CASSQDFSSGELFF.

This clonotype has a handful of counts. The gene calls are TRBV20-1 and TRBJ2-5; D possibly corresponds to TRBD1 (5 bases). V gave up 4 bases and J gave up 4 bases, with 10 bases separating them. This CDR3 is 12 amino acids long. In germline, CDR1 is DFQATT, CDR2 SNEGSKA (reference sequence). The CDR3 here is CSATSRGETQYF. CDR3 nucleotide sequence: TGCAGTGCTACCTCTAGGGGAGAGACCCAGTACTTC.

This clonotype was seen a few times. The chain recombines TRBV24-1 with TRBJ2-1; 12 nucleotides agree with TRBD2. This CDR3 contains 16 residues. Germline lookup yields CDR1 KGHDR and CDR2 SFDVKD. V shed 4 bases, J shed 7 bases, and the junction held 7 bases outside the gene matches. The CDR3 nucleotides read TGTGCCACCAGTGACCTGGGACTAGCGGGTCGAAATGAGCAGTTCTTC. Its protein product is CATSDLGLAGRNEQFF.

This clonotype was picked up many times. The chain uses TRBV19 and TRBJ1-4; perhaps TRBD1 as D (5 bases). Looked up from germline, CDR1 is LNHDA and CDR2 is SQIVND (reference sequence). This CDR3 spans 15 amino acids. V gave up 5 bases and J gave up 0 bases, with 10 bases separating them. CDR3 loop: CASSPQTATNEKLFF. CDR3 nucleotides: TGTGCCAGTAGTCCACAGACAGCAACTAATGAAAAACTGTTTTTT.

This clonotype showed up just a few times. The chain recombines TRBV7-2 with TRBJ2-1, with 9 bases identical to TRBD2. The CDR3 is 15 residues long. From germline, CDR1 is SGHTA and CDR2 FQGNSA. V shed 3 bases, J shed 7 bases, and the junction held 7 bases outside the gene matches. CDR3 bases: TGTGCCAGCAGCTTGTCTAGCGGGGCTGGGAATGAGCAGTTCTTC. This gives the protein CASSLSSGAGNEQFF.

This chain connects TRBV9 to TRBJ2-1; TRBD2 matches 9 bases. The CDR3 extends over 15 amino acids. Per the germline V gene, CDR1 is SGDLS and CDR2 is YYNGEE. Trimming removed 2 bases from V and 5 bases from J; junction bases left unmatched: 5. CDR3 amino acids: CASSVLAGVNNEQFF. The CDR3, as DNA: TGTGCCAGCAGCGTGTTAGCGGGAGTAAACAATGAGCAGTTCTTC.

The chain carries TRBV5-6 and TRBJ2-4; 9 nucleotides agree with TRBD1. From germline, CDR1 is SGHDT and CDR2 YYEEEE. This CDR3 has 17 residues. Unmatched junction bases numbered 5, after V lost 0 bases and J lost 1 base. The CDR3 protein is CASSLETGGSAKNIQYF. For the CDR3, the DNA is TGTGCCAGCAGCTTGGAGACAGGGGGTAGTGCCAAAAACATTCAGTACTTC.

The chain links TRBV4-3 to TRBJ2-1; the D is unclear. Germline V gene lookup returns CDR1 LGHNA and CDR2 YSLEER. CDR3 length equals 14 residues. V lost 5 bases and J lost 6, with 14 bases in between. DNA of the CDR3: TGCGCCAGCAGCTTAAATTTGGGCGCCAATGAGCAGTTCTTC. Protein sequence: CASSLNLGANEQFF.

This clonotype showed up many times. This rearrangement joins TRBV11-2 to TRBJ2-3; no clear D. The ends were cut back, 0 bases at V and 2 bases at J, with 9 bases in the middle. The CDR3 loop spans 15 amino acids. In germline, CDR1 is SGHAT, CDR2 FQNNGV. CDR3 amino acids: CASSLDPAPTDTQYF. In DNA, the CDR3 is TGTGCCAGCAGCTTAGATCCAGCCCCCACAGATACGCAGTATTTT.

The chain recombines TRBV12-3 or TRBV12-4 with TRBJ2-3; maybe TRBD2 (7 bases). Trimming removed 6 bases from V and 4 bases from J, with 17 bases in between. The CDR3 length is 15 residues. CDR3 sequence: CASSRGGRAADTQYF. CDR3 sequence (DNA): TGTGCCAGCAGCCGCGGGGGCCGGGCGGCAGATACGCAGTATTTT.

This clonotype was counted between two and nine times. The chain is built from TRBV20-1 and TRBJ2-3; no definite D call. The length of the CDR3 is 16 residues. With 3 bases removed from V and 0 bases from J, the gap between germline ends came to 16 bases. The germline CDR1 and CDR2 sequences are DFQATT and SNEGSKA (reference sequence). Written as DNA, the CDR3 is TGCAGTGCTAGGTTCAAGGGCCCCAGAAGCACAGATACGCAGTATTTT. Protein sequence: CSARFKGPRSTDTQYF.

The chain joins TRBV4-2 to TRBJ2-5, with 10 nucleotides matching TRBD2. CDR3 length equals 19 residues. V lost 0 bases to trimming and J lost 3 bases; unmatched junction nucleotides: 13. The germline gives CDR1 LGHNA, CDR2 YNFKEQ. The CDR3 region has the DNA TGTGCCAGCAGCCAAGAATTAAGGACTAGCGGAATGGGCAAAGAGACCCAGTACTTC. Translation gives CASSQELRTSGMGKETQYF.

This clonotype turned up a few times. The chain carries TRBV20-1 and TRBJ1-5; no clear D gene. Trimming shortened V by 0 bases and J by 0 bases, and 6 bases separated the two germline ends. The CDR3 runs to 14 residues. Germline-derived CDR1 and CDR2 are DFQATT and SNEGSKA (reference sequence). The CDR3 DNA follows: TGCAGTGCTAGAGAAGGTCATAGCAATCAGCCCCAGCATTTT. It is translated as CSAREGHSNQPQHF.

This rearrangement joins TRBV7-2 to TRBJ2-1; D possibly corresponds to TRBD2 (7 bases). Germline CDR1 reads SGHTA; CDR2 reads FQGNSA. The CDR3 length is 15 residues. V was clipped by 5 bases and J by 6 bases, with 17 bases between them. CDR3 nucleotide sequence: TGTGCCAGCAGCCCCCGCATCGGGGGGCCCAATGAGCAGTTCTTC. Amino acids: CASSPRIGGPNEQFF. Filled out from reference TRBV7-2 and TRBJ2-1, the complete variable domain reads GAGVSQSPSNKVTEKGKDVELRCDPISGHTALYWYRQSLGQGLEFLIYFQGNSAPDKSGLPSDRFSAERTGGSVSTLTIQRTQQEDSAVYLCASSPRIGGPNEQFFGPGTRLTVL.

The CDR3 nucleotides are TGCGCCAGCTGGCAGCGGGGGGCGGATACGCAGTATTTT. This sequence encodes CASWQRGADTQYF. This chain joins TRBV5-1 and TRBJ2-3, with 9 positions matching TRBD2. From germline, CDR1 is SGHRS and CDR2 YFSETQ. The CDR3 covers 13 residues. Trimming at V came to 7 bases and at J to 6 bases, leaving 6 bases not matched to a gene.

This clonotype appeared a few times. The V gene is TRBV24-1, the J gene TRBJ1-5; D not certain. Germline assignment: CDR1 KGHDR and CDR2 SFDVKD. The CDR3 spans 14 residues. Trimming shortened V by 4 bases and J by 0 bases, and 6 bases separated the two germline ends. The CDR3 here is CATSEGYSNQPQHF. The CDR3 DNA reads as TGTGCCACCAGTGAAGGGTATAGCAATCAGCCCCAGCATTTT.

This chain joins TRBV12-3 or TRBV12-4 and TRBJ1-1; 7 nucleotides agree with TRBD1. J gave up 3 bases and V 5 bases, and 6 bases lay outside the gene matches. The length of the CDR3 is 14 residues. Written as DNA, the CDR3 is TGTGCCAGCAGTGGGACAGCAGCGTACACTGAAGCTTTCTTT. Translation: CASSGTAAYTEAFF.

The V and J genes are TRBV10-3 and TRBJ2-6, with 11 bases that match TRBD1. Trimming at V came to 5 bases and at J to 4 bases, leaving 4 bases not matched to a gene. Germline CDR1 reads ENHRY; CDR2 reads SYGVKD. The CDR3 consists of 16 residues. CDR3 in DNA: TGTGCCATCAGTAAAGGACAGGGGGCGGGGGCCAACGTCCTGACTTTC. It translates to CAISKGQGAGANVLTF.

This clonotype was seen more than once but under ten times. V and J are TRBV5-1 and TRBJ2-1; 8 bases map to TRBD2. The CDR3 consists of 14 residues. V lost 0 bases, J lost 7 bases, and 3 bases stayed unmatched. The germline V gene has CDR1 SGHRS and CDR2 YFSETQ. In DNA form, the CDR3 reads TGCGCCAGCAGCTTGGTTCGGGAGGGGAATGAGCAGTTCTTC. As protein: CASSLVREGNEQFF.

The V call is TRBV3-1, the J call TRBJ1-5; 7 bases match TRBD1. Germline assignment: CDR1 LGHDT and CDR2 YNNKEL (reference sequence). The length of the CDR3 is 12 residues. With V trimmed by 8 bases and J by 9 bases, 7 bases remained unmatched. The CDR3 region has the DNA TGTGCCAGCCGACAGGGCGGGGGGCCCCAGCATTTT. Its protein is CASRQGGGPQHF.